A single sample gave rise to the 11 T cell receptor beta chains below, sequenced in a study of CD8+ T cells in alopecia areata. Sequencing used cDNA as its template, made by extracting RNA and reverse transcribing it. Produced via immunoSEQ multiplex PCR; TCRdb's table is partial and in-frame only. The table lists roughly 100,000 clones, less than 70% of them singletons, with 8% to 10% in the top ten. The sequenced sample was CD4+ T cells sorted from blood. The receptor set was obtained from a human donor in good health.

The CDR3 DNA reads TGCGCCAGCAGCGCCGCGGGGTATGCGAACACTGAAGCTTTCTTT. This encodes CASSAAGYANTEAFF. This chain links TRBV5-1 with TRBJ1-1, with no clear D. Germline CDR1 and CDR2: SGHRS and YFSETQ. This CDR3 comprises 15 residues. Trimming removed 4 bases from V and 1 base from J, with 14 bases in between.

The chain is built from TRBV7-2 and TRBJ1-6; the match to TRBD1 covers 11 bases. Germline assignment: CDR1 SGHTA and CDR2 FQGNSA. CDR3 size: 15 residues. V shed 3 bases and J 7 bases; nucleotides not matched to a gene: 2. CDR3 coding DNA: TGTGCCAGCAGCTTGGACAGGGGGCAAAATTCACCCCTCCACTTT. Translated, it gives CASSLDRGQNSPLHF. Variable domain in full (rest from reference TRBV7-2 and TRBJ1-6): GAGVSQSPSNKVTEKGKDVELRCDPISGHTALYWYRQSLGQGLEFLIYFQGNSAPDKSGLPSDRFSAERTGGSVSTLTIQRTQQEDSAVYLCASSLDRGQNSPLHFGNGTRLTVT.

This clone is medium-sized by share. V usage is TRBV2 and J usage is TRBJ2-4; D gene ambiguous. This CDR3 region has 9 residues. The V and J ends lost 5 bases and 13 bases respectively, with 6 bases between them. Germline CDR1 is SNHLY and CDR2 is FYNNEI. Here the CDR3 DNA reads TGTGCCAGCAGTCCCGGACAGTACTTC. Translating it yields CASSPGQYF. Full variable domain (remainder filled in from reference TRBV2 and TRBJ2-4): EPEVTQTPSHQVTQMGQEVILRCVPISNHLYFYWYRQILGQKVEFLVSFYNNEISEKSEIFDDQFSVERPDGSNFTLKIRSTKLEDSAMYFCASSPGQYFGAGTRLSVL.

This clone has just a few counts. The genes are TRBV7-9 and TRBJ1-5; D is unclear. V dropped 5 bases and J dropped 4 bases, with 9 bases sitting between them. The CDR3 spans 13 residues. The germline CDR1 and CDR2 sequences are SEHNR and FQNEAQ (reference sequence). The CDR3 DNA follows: TGTGCCAGCAGCAGGCGGGAGAATCAGCCCCAGCATTTT. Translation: CASSRRENQPQHF.

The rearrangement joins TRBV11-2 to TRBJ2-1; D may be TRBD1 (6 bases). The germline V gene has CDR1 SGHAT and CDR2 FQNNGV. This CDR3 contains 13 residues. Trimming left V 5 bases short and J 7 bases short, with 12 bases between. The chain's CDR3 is CASSPITGNEQFF. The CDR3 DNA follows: TGTGCCAGCAGCCCCATAACAGGGAATGAGCAGTTCTTC. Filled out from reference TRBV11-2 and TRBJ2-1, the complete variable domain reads EAGVAQSPRYKIIEKRQSVAFWCNPISGHATLYWYQQILGQGPKLLIQFQNNGVVDDSQLPKDRFSAERLKGVDSTLKIQPAKLEDSAVYLCASSPITGNEQFFGPGTRLTVL.

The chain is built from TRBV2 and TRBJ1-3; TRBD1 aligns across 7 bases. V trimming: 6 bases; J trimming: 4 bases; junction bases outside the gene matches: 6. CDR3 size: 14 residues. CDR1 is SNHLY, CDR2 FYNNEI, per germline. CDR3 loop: CASRGGGGGNTIYF. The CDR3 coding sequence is TGTGCCAGCAGAGGAGGGGGCGGCGGAAACACCATATATTTT.

In DNA form, the CDR3 reads TGTGCCAGCAGCGGCACAGGGACAACTAATGAAAAACTGTTTTTT. This gives the protein CASSGTGTTNEKLFF. The chain joins TRBV7-9 to TRBJ1-4, with D maybe TRBD1 (6 bases). CDR1 and CDR2 from the germline V gene are SEHNR and FQNEAQ (reference sequence). Trimming took 5 bases from V and 0 from J, leaving 10 bases between them. There are 15 residues in the CDR3.

CDR3 amino acids: CASSSSGGAYEQYF. The CDR3 region has the DNA TGTGCCAGCAGCTCTAGCGGGGGGGCCTACGAGCAGTACTTC. The chain is built from TRBV2 and TRBJ2-7, with 12 positions matching TRBD2. J gave up 2 bases and V 6 bases, and 2 bases lay outside the gene matches. The germline V gene has CDR1 SNHLY and CDR2 FYNNEI. The CDR3 covers 14 residues.

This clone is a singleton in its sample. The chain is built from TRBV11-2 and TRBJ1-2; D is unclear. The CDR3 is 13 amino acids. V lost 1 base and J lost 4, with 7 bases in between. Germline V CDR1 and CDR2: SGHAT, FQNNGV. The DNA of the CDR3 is TGTGCCAGCAGCTTAGGCCACAGCTATGGCTACACCTTC. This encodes CASSLGHSYGYTF.

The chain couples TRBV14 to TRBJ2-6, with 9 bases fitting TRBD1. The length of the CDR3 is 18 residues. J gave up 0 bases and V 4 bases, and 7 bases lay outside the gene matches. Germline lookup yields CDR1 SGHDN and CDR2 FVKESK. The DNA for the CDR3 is TGTGCCAGCAGCCCGTTGGACAGGGGTCTCTCTGGGGCCAACGTCCTGACTTTC. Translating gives CASSPLDRGLSGANVLTF.

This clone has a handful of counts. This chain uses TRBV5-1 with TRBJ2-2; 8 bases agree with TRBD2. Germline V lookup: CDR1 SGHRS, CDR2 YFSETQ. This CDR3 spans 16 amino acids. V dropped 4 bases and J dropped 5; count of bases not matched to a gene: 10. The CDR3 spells CASSPGVAGGTGELFF. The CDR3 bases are TGCGCCAGCAGCCCCGGTGTTGCGGGGGGTACCGGGGAGCTGTTTTTT.